This T cell receptor (beta chain) was sequenced for a study of PD-1 blockade in classical Hodgkin lymphoma. Every patient had relapsed following autologous stem cell transplantation, and cohorts differed in brentuximab vedotin exposure. Trimming took 6 bases from V and 4 from J, leaving 12 bases between them. Per the germline V gene, CDR1 is LNHDA and CDR2 is SQIVND (reference sequence). The CDR3 sequence is 14 residues long. The study's findings and limits: CD4+ TCR diversity, unlike CD8+, climbed significantly by C4D1. Patients who began taking nivolumab under 1 year after ASCT were left out. Relapsed/refractory patients reportedly had the lowest baseline TCR diversity, below newly diagnosed patients, who were below healthy donors.

The method was immunoSEQ multiplex PCR; TCRdb's version includes in-frame clones alone and lacks a portion of them. The sample holds about 13,000 clones, around three quarters seen once. On this clone: The antigen is not known.

The clonotype originates from a human donor with classical Hodgkin lymphoma. This specimen consisted of peripheral blood mononuclear cells (PBMCs), obtained at baseline. The J gene is TRBJ1-4, the V gene TRBV19; unclear D gene. In DNA, the CDR3 is TGTGCCAGTAGCCAAGCAGGTTATAATGAAAAACTGTTTTTT. Translated: CASSQAGYNEKLFF.